These 32 T cell receptor beta chains came from one sample sequenced in a study of cytomegalovirus exposure and HLA in healthy donors. Primers for the PCR totalled 60 Vbeta and 13 Jbeta. Clones were sequenced by immunoSEQ multiplex PCR, and TCRdb holds only the in-frame ones, with some missing. The sample lists approximately 110,000 clones, about 81% occurring once. Material for sequencing was PBMCs. The receptors shown here come from a woman between 25 and 40 years old in good health and CMV-seronegative.

The V and J genes are TRBV5-5 and TRBJ1-2, with D possibly being TRBD1 (5 bases). Trimming took 4 bases from V and 4 from J, leaving 17 bases between them. Germline-derived CDR1 and CDR2 are SGHKS and YYEKEE (reference sequence). The CDR3 is 15 amino acids. The CDR3: CASSPIGEALYGYTF. CDR3 DNA sequence: TGTGCCAGCAGCCCTATAGGGGAAGCTCTCTATGGCTACACCTTC.

CDR3 amino acids: CASSQLQGNTGELFF. The CDR3 DNA follows: TGTGCCAGCAGCCAACTACAGGGGAACACCGGGGAGCTGTTTTTT. The V gene is TRBV7-2, the J gene TRBJ2-2; a possible D gene is TRBD1 (6 bases). V lost 5 bases and J 1 base, leaving 11 bases between the germline ends. The germline gives CDR1 SGHTA, CDR2 FQGNSA. The CDR3 covers 15 residues.

The J gene is TRBJ1-1, the V gene TRBV5-1; 7 nucleotides match TRBD1. The trim removed 8 bases at V and 0 bases at J, leaving 19 bases unmatched. The length of the CDR3 is 18 residues. Germline V lookup: CDR1 SGHRS, CDR2 YFSETQ. CDR3 amino acids: CASASLGGQGELNTEAFF. CDR3 DNA: TGCGCCAGTGCCTCCCTTGGGGGGCAGGGGGAGCTGAACACTGAAGCTTTCTTT.

This chain links TRBV7-8 with TRBJ2-7; 8 bases match TRBD1. The J segment lost 7 bases and the V segment lost 2 bases, leaving 10 bases of the junction unmatched. This CDR3 spans 15 amino acids. The germline V gene has CDR1 SGHVS and CDR2 FQNEAQ. Written as DNA, the CDR3 is TGTGCCAGCAGCTTAAAAGGCAGGGGGCAGAGGGAGCAGTACTTC. It specifies CASSLKGRGQREQYF.

This chain connects TRBV5-1 to TRBJ1-2; tentatively, D is TRBD1 (6 bases). Trimming shortened V by 0 bases and J by 9 bases, and 12 bases separated the two germline ends. There are 13 residues in the CDR3. The germline V gene encodes CDR1 SGHRS and CDR2 YFSETQ. CDR3 sequence reads: CASSLDRERSYTF. CDR3 sequence (DNA): TGCGCCAGCAGCTTGGACAGGGAGAGGAGCTACACCTTC.

This chain joins TRBV5-4 and TRBJ2-1, with 8 bases identical to TRBD1. CDR1 SGHNT and CDR2 YYREEE come from the germline V gene (reference sequence). Trimming took 2 bases from V and 6 from J; bases not matched to a gene: 7. The CDR3 totals 15 residues. The CDR3: CASSFTGGRSNEQFF. The DNA for the CDR3 is TGTGCCAGCAGCTTTACAGGGGGAAGGAGCAATGAGCAGTTCTTC.

The rearrangement links TRBV9 to TRBJ1-2; possibly TRBD1 for D (6 bases). Germline lookup yields CDR1 SGDLS and CDR2 YYNGEE. With 0 bases removed from V and 2 bases from J, the gap between germline ends came to 17 bases. This CDR3 is 17 amino acids long. CDR3 loop: CASSVATSGDTNYGYTF. CDR3 in DNA: TGTGCCAGCAGCGTAGCTACGAGTGGGGACACAAACTATGGCTACACCTTC. Together with reference TRBV9 and TRBJ1-2, the CDR3 gives the full variable domain: DSGVTQTPKHLITATGQRVTLRCSPRSGDLSVYWYQQSLDQGLQFLIQYYNGEERAKGNILERFSAQQFPDLHSELNLSSLELGDSALYFCASSVATSGDTNYGYTFGSGTRLTVV.

The chain employs TRBV7-2 and TRBJ1-2; no definite D call. V was shortened by 4 bases and J by 2 bases, with 17 bases between the two germline ends. The CDR3 runs 16 residues. In germline, CDR1 is SGHTA, CDR2 FQGNSA. CDR3 region: CASSSFIPPGNYGYTF. DNA for the CDR3: TGTGCCAGCAGCTCATTTATACCGCCCGGGAACTATGGCTACACCTTC.

This sequence joins TRBV5-4 and TRBJ2-5; 9 bases agree with TRBD2. The V segment lost 0 bases and the J segment 4 bases; nucleotides outside the gene matches: 1. The CDR3 spans 14 residues. The germline V gene has CDR1 SGHNT and CDR2 YYREEE (reference sequence). The CDR3 DNA reads as TGTGCCAGCAGCTTGGGGACTAGCGCAGAGACCCAGTACTTC. This encodes CASSLGTSAETQYF.

Relative to its sample, this clone is medium-sized. The chain joins TRBV5-4 to TRBJ1-3; the D gene is possibly TRBD1 (5 bases). This CDR3 comprises 17 residues. Germline V gene lookup returns CDR1 SGHNT and CDR2 YYREEE (reference sequence). V lost 4 bases, J lost 0 bases, and 17 bases lay in between. This CDR3 reads CASSPGEGLLSGNTIYF. DNA of the CDR3: TGTGCCAGCAGCCCGGGGGAAGGACTGCTCTCTGGAAACACCATATATTTT. The full variable domain, with the rest looked up from reference TRBV5-4 and TRBJ1-3, is ETGVTQSPTHLIKTRGQQVTLRCSSQSGHNTVSWYQQALGQGPQFIFQYYREEENGRGNFPPRFSGLQFPNYSSELNVNALELDDSALYLCASSPGEGLLSGNTIYFGEGSWLTVV.

Only a few counts were recorded for this clone. This chain links TRBV5-6 with TRBJ1-1; D is ambiguous. This CDR3 is 11 amino acids long. Germline CDR1 reads SGHDT; CDR2 reads YYEEEE. With 2 bases removed from V and 8 bases from J, the gap between germline ends came to 7 bases. The CDR3: CASSFRSEAFF. The CDR3 DNA sequence: TGTGCCAGCAGCTTTAGGAGCGAAGCTTTCTTT. The whole variable domain, filled in from reference TRBV5-6 and TRBJ1-1, reads DAGVTQSPTHLIKTRGQQVTLRCSPKSGHDTVSWYQQALGQGPQFIFQYYEEEERQRGNFPDRFSGHQFPNYSSELNVNALLLGDSALYLCASSFRSEAFFGQGTRLTVV.

V is TRBV5-1 and J is TRBJ1-2; D gene ambiguous. The ends were cut back, 2 bases at V and 5 bases at J, with 10 bases in the middle. Per the germline V gene, CDR1 is SGHRS and CDR2 is YFSETQ. This CDR3 comprises 13 residues. In DNA form, the CDR3 reads TGCGCCAGCAGCTTTGACCGGACTTATGGCTACACCTTC. It specifies CASSFDRTYGYTF.

Only a few counts were recorded for this clone. The chain is built from TRBV6-6 and TRBJ1-2, with 10 nucleotides matching TRBD1. The length of the CDR3 is 15 residues. J was trimmed by 6 bases and V by 5 bases; bases with no gene match: 9. Germline assignment: CDR1 MNHNY and CDR2 SVGAGI (reference sequence). The CDR3 protein is CASSHWTGGIHGYTF. In nucleotides, the CDR3 is TGTGCCAGCAGTCACTGGACAGGGGGAATACATGGCTACACCTTC.

The rearrangement joins TRBV5-4 to TRBJ2-3, with 9 nucleotides matching TRBD1. The CDR3 is 14 residues long. Trimming took 5 bases from V and 5 from J; bases not matched to a gene: 6. The germline gives CDR1 SGHNT, CDR2 YYREEE (reference sequence). CDR3 loop: CASSHTGGRDTQYF. DNA for the CDR3: TGTGCCAGCAGTCACACAGGGGGCAGAGATACGCAGTATTTT. Looking up the rest from reference TRBV5-4 and TRBJ2-3 gives the full variable domain: ETGVTQSPTHLIKTRGQQVTLRCSSQSGHNTVSWYQQALGQGPQFIFQYYREEENGRGNFPPRFSGLQFPNYSSELNVNALELDDSALYLCASSHTGGRDTQYFGPGTRLTVL.

The gene calls are TRBV6-5 and TRBJ1-1; the D gene is possibly TRBD1 (5 bases). CDR3 length: 12 amino acids. The ends were cut back, 8 bases at V and 3 bases at J, with 10 bases in the middle. CDR1 is MNHEY and CDR2 is SVGAGI in the germline V gene. Here the CDR3 reads CASEKGDTEAFF. CDR3 coding DNA: TGTGCCAGCGAAAAAGGGGACACTGAAGCTTTCTTT.

The chain links TRBV4-3 to TRBJ2-1; 8 positions agree with TRBD1. The CDR3 runs to 15 residues. V lost 4 bases, J lost 7 bases, and 9 bases stayed unmatched. Germline-derived CDR1 and CDR2 are LGHNA and YSLEER. The DNA for the CDR3 is TGCGCCAGCAGCCGATTAACAGGGGGAGTGAATGAGCAGTTCTTC. It is translated as CASSRLTGGVNEQFF.

V usage is TRBV13 and J usage is TRBJ2-7; 8 nucleotides match TRBD2. Germline V lookup: CDR1 PRHDT, CDR2 FYEKMQ (reference sequence). The CDR3 length is 17 residues. V was clipped by 5 bases and J by 2 bases; unmatched bases: 14. DNA for the CDR3: TGTGCCAGCAGCGCCAGCGGGGGCCCTTTCCCTACCTACGAGCAGTACTTC. Translating it yields CASSASGGPFPTYEQYF.

The chain recombines TRBV7-2 with TRBJ1-3; D remains ambiguous. Germline lookup yields CDR1 SGHTA and CDR2 FQGNSA. Trimming took off 1 base at V and 0 bases at J, with 13 bases between the two ends. The CDR3 is 17 residues long. CDR3 bases: TGTGCCAGCAGCTTAGTCAGCTCGCGGGGCTCTGGAAACACCATATATTTT. As protein: CASSLVSSRGSGNTIYF. Full variable domain (missing parts from reference TRBV7-2 and TRBJ1-3): GAGVSQSPSNKVTEKGKDVELRCDPISGHTALYWYRQSLGQGLEFLIYFQGNSAPDKSGLPSDRFSAERTGGSVSTLTIQRTQQEDSAVYLCASSLVSSRGSGNTIYFGEGSWLTVV.

As DNA, the CDR3 is TGCGCCAGCAGTTCCCGACAGGGTCGAGTCGAGCAGTACTTC. Translated, it gives CASSSRQGRVEQYF. The chain joins TRBV5-1 to TRBJ2-5; 7 bases fit TRBD1. Matching the DNA end better, TRBJ2-7 makes the J call doubtful. The CDR3 contains 14 residues. Germline lookup yields CDR1 SGHRS and CDR2 YFSETQ.

The CDR3 sequence is CASSPVAGANNSPLHF. CDR3 coding DNA: TGCGCCAGCAGCCCGGTGGCAGGGGCTAATAATTCACCCCTCCACTTT. The rearrangement uses TRBV5-1 and TRBJ1-6, with D possibly being TRBD1 (6 bases). Germline-derived CDR1 and CDR2 are SGHRS and YFSETQ. The CDR3 runs to 16 residues. V was clipped by 4 bases and J by 5 bases, with 16 bases between them.

V usage is TRBV29-1 and J usage is TRBJ2-7; tentatively, D is TRBD2 (6 bases). Germline CDR1 reads SQVTM; CDR2 reads ANQGSEA. The CDR3 consists of 14 residues. V lost 7 bases and J lost 3, with 19 bases in between. Here the CDR3 reads CSATRERDFYEQYF. Here the CDR3 DNA reads TGCAGCGCAACTAGAGAACGGGACTTCTACGAGCAGTACTTC.

This clone was found a few times. This chain joins TRBV11-3 and TRBJ2-1, with TRBD2 as a possible D gene (6 bases). The CDR3 totals 14 residues. Germline values: CDR1 SGHNT, CDR2 YENEEA. V was trimmed by 1 base and J by 9 bases, leaving 13 bases between them. CDR3 sequence reads: CASSLALRGGEQFF. CDR3 DNA: TGTGCCAGCAGCTTAGCTCTGAGGGGAGGTGAGCAGTTCTTC.

The J gene is TRBJ2-3, the V gene TRBV21-1; TRBD1, the table's D call, lacks a check against the DNA. TRBV21-1 is marked as a pseudogene. The CDR3 is 15 residues long. CDR3 residues: CASSKSRQARDTQYF. CDR3 nucleotide sequence: TGTGCCAGCAGCAAGTCACGACAGGCACGAGATACGCAGTATTTT.

The V gene is TRBV7-9, the J gene TRBJ2-5, with D maybe TRBD1 (5 bases). CDR3 length: 15 residues. V was trimmed by 5 bases and J by 3 bases, leaving 16 bases between them. The germline CDR1 and CDR2 sequences are SEHNR and FQNEAQ (reference sequence). CDR3 sequence: CASSPPLGREETQYF. CDR3 DNA sequence: TGTGCCAGCAGCCCCCCTTTGGGCAGGGAAGAGACCCAGTACTTC.

The V gene is TRBV10-3, the J gene TRBJ2-2; 7 bases match TRBD1. The germline CDR1 and CDR2 sequences are ENHRY and SYGVKD. V shed 7 bases, J shed 5 bases, and the junction held 7 bases outside the gene matches. There are 14 residues in the CDR3. This chain's CDR3 is CAITDRERTGELFF. CDR3 in DNA: TGTGCCATCACCGACAGGGAGAGGACCGGGGAGCTGTTTTTT.

The chain couples TRBV4-2 to TRBJ2-1; 11 bases are a match to TRBD2. Looked up from germline, CDR1 is LGHNA and CDR2 is YNFKEQ. There are 17 residues in the CDR3. V was pared by 0 bases and J by 7 bases, with 8 bases of the junction left unmatched. The CDR3 here is CASSQDEVLAGENEQFF. The CDR3 DNA is TGTGCCAGCAGCCAAGATGAAGTACTAGCGGGAGAAAATGAGCAGTTCTTC.

A word on this clone: The junction differs from germline at one of its ends, possibly a read error. V usage is TRBV4-2 and J usage is TRBJ2-3; 8 bases agree with TRBD2. CDR1 and CDR2 from the germline V gene are LGHNA and YNFKEQ. The CDR3 covers 17 residues. As DNA, the CDR3 is TGTGCCAGCAGCCAAGAACATTACCAGCGGGAGTTAGATGCGCAGTATTTT. It encodes CASSQEHYQRELDAQYF.

This rearrangement joins TRBV5-6 to TRBJ1-2; 8 bases map to TRBD1. CDR3 length: 15 residues. J lost 2 bases, V lost 6 bases, and 9 bases had no gene match. The germline V gene encodes CDR1 SGHDT and CDR2 YYEEEE. CDR3 residues: CASNVPGQANYGYTF. The CDR3 nucleotides are TGTGCCAGCAACGTCCCGGGACAGGCGAACTATGGCTACACCTTC.

The V call is TRBV29-1, the J call TRBJ1-2; D is perhaps TRBD1 (6 bases). Looked up from germline, CDR1 is SQVTM and CDR2 is ANQGSEA. The CDR3 runs to 11 residues. Trimming took off 8 bases at V and 6 bases at J, with 13 bases between the two ends. CDR3 DNA sequence: TGCAGCATCCGGGACACAGATGGCTACACCTTC. Its translation is CSIRDTDGYTF. Full variable domain (outside the CDR3, taken from reference TRBV29-1 and TRBJ1-2): SAVISQKPSRDICQRGTSLTIQCQVDSQVTMMFWYRQQPGQSLTLIATANQGSEATYESGFVIDKFPISRPNLTFSTLTVSNMSPEDSSIYLCSIRDTDGYTFGSGTRLTVV.

This clone has only a few counts. The chain couples TRBV6-4 to TRBJ1-5; unclear D gene. The CDR3 spans 14 residues. Trimming pared 3 bases from V and 4 bases from J, leaving 10 bases between. Germline V lookup: CDR1 MRHNA, CDR2 SNTAGT. In DNA form, the CDR3 reads TGTGCCAGCAGTGAACAGTCAGAAAATCAGCCCCAGCATTTT. Its translation is CASSEQSENQPQHF.

The chain employs TRBV19 and TRBJ1-2; maybe TRBD1 (6 bases). The CDR3 loop spans 14 amino acids. Per germline, CDR1 LNHDA and CDR2 SQIVND (reference sequence). V was trimmed by 3 bases and J by 3 bases, leaving 11 bases between them. The CDR3, as DNA: TGTGCCAGTAGTATCCAGGGGCGGTACTATGGCTACACCTTC. Its translation is CASSIQGRYYGYTF.

The chain uses TRBV7-9 and TRBJ2-4, with 10 bases fitting TRBD2. This CDR3 region has 13 residues. The V gene end was trimmed by 5 bases and the J gene end by 11 bases; junction bases not matched to a gene: 6. Per the germline V gene, CDR1 is SEHNR and CDR2 is FQNEAQ (reference sequence). The CDR3 loop reads CASSTSGTSVQYF. DNA of the CDR3: TGTGCCAGCAGCACCTCCGGGACTAGCGTTCAGTACTTC.